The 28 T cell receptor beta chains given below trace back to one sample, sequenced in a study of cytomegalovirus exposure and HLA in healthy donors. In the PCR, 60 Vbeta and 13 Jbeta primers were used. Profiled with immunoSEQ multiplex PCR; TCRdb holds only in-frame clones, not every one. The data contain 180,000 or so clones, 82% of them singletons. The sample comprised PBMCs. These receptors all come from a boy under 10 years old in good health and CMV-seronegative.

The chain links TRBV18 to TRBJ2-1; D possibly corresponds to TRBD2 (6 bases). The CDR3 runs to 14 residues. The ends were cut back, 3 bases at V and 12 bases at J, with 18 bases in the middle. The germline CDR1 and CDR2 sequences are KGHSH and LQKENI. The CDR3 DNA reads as TGTGCCAGCTCACCCGGGTGGCGGGGCGAGGTGCAGTTCTTC. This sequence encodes CASSPGWRGEVQFF. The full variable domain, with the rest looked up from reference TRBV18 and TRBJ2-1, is NAGVMQNPRHLVRRRGQEARLRCSPMKGHSHVYWYRQLPEEGLKFMVYLQKENIIDESGMPKERFSAEFPKEGPSILRIQQVVRGDSAAYFCASSPGWRGEVQFFGPGTRLTVL.

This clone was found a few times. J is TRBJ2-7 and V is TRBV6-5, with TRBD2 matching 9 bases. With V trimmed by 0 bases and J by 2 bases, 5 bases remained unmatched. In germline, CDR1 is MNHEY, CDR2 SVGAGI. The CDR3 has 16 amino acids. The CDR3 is CASSYSAGGPTYEQYF. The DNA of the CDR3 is TGTGCCAGCAGTTACTCGGCGGGGGGGCCTACCTACGAGCAGTACTTC.

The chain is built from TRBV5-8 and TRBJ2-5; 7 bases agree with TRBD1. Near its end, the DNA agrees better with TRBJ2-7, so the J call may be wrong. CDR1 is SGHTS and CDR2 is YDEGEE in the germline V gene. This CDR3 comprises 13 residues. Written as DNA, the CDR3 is TGTGCCAGCAGCCGGACAGGCCCCTACGAGCAGTACTTC. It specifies CASSRTGPYEQYF.

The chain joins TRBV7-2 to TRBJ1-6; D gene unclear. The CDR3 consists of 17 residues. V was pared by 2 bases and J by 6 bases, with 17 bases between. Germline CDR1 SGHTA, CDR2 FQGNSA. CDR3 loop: CASSLSTGAPINSPLHF. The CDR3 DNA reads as TGTGCCAGCAGCTTAAGTACGGGTGCCCCTATTAATTCACCCCTCCACTTT.

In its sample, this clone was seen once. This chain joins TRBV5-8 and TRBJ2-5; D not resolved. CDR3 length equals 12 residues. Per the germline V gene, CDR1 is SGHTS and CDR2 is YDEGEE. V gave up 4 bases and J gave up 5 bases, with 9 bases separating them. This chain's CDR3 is CASSRPRETQYF. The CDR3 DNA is TGTGCCAGCAGCCGTCCCAGGGAGACCCAGTACTTC. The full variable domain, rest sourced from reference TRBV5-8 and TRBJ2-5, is EAGVTQSPTHLIKTRGQQATLRCSPISGHTSVYWYQQALGLGLQFLLWYDEGEERNRGNFPPRFSGRQFPNYSSELNVNALELEDSALYLCASSRPRETQYFGPGTRLLVL.

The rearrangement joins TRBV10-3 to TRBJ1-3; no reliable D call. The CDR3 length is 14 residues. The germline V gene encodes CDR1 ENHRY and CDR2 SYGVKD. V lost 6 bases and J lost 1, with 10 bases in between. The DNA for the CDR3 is TGTGCCATCAGCGACTCAGATTCTGGAAACACCATATATTTT. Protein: CAISDSDSGNTIYF.

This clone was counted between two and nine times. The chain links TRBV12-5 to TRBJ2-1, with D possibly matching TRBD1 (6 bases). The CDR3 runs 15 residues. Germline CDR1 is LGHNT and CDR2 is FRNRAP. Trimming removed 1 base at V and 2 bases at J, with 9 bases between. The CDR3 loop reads CASGLDRAAYNEQFF. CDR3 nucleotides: TGTGCTAGTGGTTTGGACAGGGCCGCCTACAATGAGCAGTTCTTC.

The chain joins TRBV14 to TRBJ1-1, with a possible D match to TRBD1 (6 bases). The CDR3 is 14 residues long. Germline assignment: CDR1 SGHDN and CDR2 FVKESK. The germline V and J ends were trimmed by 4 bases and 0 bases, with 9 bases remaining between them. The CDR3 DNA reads TGTGCCAGCAGCCCTAGGGGGATGAACACTGAAGCTTTCTTT. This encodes CASSPRGMNTEAFF.

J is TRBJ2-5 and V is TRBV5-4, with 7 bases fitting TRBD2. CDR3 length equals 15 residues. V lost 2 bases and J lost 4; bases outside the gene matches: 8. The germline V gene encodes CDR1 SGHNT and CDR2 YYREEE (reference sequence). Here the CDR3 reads CASSFGVGEGETQYF. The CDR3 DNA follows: TGTGCCAGCAGCTTCGGGGTGGGGGAGGGAGAGACCCAGTACTTC.

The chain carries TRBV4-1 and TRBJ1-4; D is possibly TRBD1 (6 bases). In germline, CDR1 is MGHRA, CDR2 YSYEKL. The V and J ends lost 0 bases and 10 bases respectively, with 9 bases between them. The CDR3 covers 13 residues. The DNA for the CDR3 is TGCGCCAGCAGCCAAGAGACAGGCCCAAAACTGTTTTTT. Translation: CASSQETGPKLFF.

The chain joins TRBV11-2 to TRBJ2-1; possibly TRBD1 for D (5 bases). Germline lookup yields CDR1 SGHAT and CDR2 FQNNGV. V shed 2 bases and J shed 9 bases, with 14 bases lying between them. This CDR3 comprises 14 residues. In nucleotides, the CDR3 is TGTGCCAGCAGCTTATCGCCGGTAAGGGGTGAGCAGTTCTTC. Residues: CASSLSPVRGEQFF.

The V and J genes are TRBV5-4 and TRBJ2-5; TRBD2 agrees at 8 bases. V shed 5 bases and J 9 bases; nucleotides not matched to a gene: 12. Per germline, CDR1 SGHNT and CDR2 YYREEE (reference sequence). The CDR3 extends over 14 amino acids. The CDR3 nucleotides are TGTGCCAGCAGGAACCGGGGGGGCCTTGAGGCCCAGTACTTC. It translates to CASRNRGGLEAQYF.

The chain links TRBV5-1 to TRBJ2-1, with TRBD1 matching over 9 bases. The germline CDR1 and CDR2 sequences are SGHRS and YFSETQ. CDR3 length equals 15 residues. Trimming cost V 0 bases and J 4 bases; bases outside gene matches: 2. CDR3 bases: TGCGCCAGCAGCTTGGAGACAGGGGGGTACAATGAGCAGTTCTTC. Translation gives CASSLETGGYNEQFF.

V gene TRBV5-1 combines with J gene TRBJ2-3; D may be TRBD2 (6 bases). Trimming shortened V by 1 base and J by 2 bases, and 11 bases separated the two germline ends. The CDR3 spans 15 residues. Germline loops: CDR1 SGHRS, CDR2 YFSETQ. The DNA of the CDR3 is TGCGCCAGCAGCTTGTCGGCGGGGCTCACAGATACGCAGTATTTT. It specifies CASSLSAGLTDTQYF.

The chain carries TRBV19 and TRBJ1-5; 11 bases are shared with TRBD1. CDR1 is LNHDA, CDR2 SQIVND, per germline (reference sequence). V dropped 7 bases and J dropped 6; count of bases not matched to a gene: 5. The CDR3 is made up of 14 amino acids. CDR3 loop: CASTRTGGGQPQHF. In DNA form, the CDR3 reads TGTGCCAGTACTCGGACAGGGGGCGGTCAGCCCCAGCATTTT. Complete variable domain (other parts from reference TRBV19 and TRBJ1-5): DGGITQSPKYLFRKEGQNVTLSCEQNLNHDAMYWYRQDPGQGLRLIYYSQIVNDFQKGDIAEGYSVSREKKESFPLTVTSAQKNPTAFYLCASTRTGGGQPQHFGDGTRLSIL.

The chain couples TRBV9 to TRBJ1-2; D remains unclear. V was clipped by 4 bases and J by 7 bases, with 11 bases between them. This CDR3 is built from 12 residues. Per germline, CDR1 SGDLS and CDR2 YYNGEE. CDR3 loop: CASSPGLGGYTF. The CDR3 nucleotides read TGTGCCAGCAGCCCAGGCCTGGGTGGCTACACCTTC.

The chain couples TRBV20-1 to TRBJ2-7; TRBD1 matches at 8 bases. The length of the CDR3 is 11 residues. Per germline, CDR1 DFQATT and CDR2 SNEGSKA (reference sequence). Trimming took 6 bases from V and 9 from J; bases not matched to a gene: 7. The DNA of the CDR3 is TGCAGTGCCCCGACAGGGGAAGGGCAGTACTTC. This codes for CSAPTGEGQYF.

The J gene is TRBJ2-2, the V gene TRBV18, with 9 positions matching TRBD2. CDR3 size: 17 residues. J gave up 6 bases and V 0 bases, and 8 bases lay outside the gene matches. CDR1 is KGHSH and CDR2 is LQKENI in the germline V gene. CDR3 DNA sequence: TGTGCCAGCTCACCACCAGGGCTAGCGGGGCCAGCCGGGGAGCTGTTTTTT. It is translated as CASSPPGLAGPAGELFF.

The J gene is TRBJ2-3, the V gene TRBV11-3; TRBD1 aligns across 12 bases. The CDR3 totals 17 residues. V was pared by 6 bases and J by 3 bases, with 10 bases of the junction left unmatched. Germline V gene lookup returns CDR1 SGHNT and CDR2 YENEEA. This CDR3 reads CASRERDRGRGTDTQYF. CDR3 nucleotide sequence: TGTGCCAGCAGGGAAAGGGACAGGGGGCGAGGGACAGATACGCAGTATTTT.

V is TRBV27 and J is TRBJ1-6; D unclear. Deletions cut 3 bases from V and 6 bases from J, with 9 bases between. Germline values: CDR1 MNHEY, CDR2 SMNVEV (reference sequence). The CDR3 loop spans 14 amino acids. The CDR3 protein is CASSFESPNSPLHF. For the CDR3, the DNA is TGTGCCAGCAGTTTTGAGAGTCCTAATTCACCCCTCCACTTT.

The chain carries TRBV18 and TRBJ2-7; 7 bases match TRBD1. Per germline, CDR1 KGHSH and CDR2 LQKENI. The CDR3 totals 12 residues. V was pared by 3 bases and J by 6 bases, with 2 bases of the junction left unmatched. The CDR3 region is CASSPDRVEQYF. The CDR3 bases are TGTGCCAGCTCACCTGACAGGGTCGAGCAGTACTTC.

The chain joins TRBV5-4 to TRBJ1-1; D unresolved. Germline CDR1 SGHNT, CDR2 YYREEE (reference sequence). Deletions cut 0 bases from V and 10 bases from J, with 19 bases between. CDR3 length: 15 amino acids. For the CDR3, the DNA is TGTGCCAGCAGCTTGGCGAACAGACCCTCGCGCCGAGCTTTCTTT. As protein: CASSLANRPSRRAFF.

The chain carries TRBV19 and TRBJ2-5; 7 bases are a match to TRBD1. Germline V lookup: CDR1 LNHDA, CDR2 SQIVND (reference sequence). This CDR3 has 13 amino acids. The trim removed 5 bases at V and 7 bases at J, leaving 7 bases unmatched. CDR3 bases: TGTGCCAGTAGTTCGAGGGGGCTACGGACCCAGTACTTC. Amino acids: CASSSRGLRTQYF.

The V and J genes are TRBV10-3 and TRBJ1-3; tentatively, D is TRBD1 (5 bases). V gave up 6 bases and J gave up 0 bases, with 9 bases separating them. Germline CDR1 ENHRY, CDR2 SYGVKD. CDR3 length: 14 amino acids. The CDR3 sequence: CAISGTGSGNTIYF. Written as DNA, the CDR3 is TGTGCCATCAGCGGGACTGGCTCTGGAAACACCATATATTTT.

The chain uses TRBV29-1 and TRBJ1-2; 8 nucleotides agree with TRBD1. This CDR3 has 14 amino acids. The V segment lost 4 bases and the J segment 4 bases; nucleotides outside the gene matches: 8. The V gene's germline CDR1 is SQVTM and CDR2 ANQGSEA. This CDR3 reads CSVGVGQGSYGYTF. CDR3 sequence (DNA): TGCAGCGTTGGTGTTGGACAGGGCTCCTATGGCTACACCTTC.

The CDR3 protein is CSASLYEAFF. CDR3 DNA sequence: TGCAGTGCTAGTCTATATGAAGCTTTCTTT. The chain carries TRBV20-1 and TRBJ1-1; D gene unclear. V lost 3 bases and J lost 7, with 6 bases in between. Per the germline V gene, CDR1 is DFQATT and CDR2 is SNEGSKA (reference sequence). This CDR3 comprises 10 residues.

The CDR3 sequence: CASSGRGGGWVTQYF. The DNA of the CDR3 is TGTGCCAGCAGCGGAAGGGGCGGGGGCTGGGTGACCCAGTACTTC. The J gene is TRBJ2-5, the V gene TRBV7-9; possible D gene TRBD2, 7 bases. Deletions cut 5 bases from V and 7 bases from J, with 20 bases between. This CDR3 region has 15 residues. CDR1 is SEHNR, CDR2 FQNEAQ, per germline (reference sequence).

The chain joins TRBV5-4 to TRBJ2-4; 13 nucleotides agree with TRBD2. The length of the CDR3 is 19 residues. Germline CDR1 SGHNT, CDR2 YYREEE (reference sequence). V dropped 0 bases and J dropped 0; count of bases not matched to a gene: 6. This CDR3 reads CASSLGTSGGTLAKNIQYF. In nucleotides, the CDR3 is TGTGCCAGCAGCTTGGGGACTAGCGGGGGCACCTTAGCCAAAAACATTCAGTACTTC.